Presented here are 29 T cell receptor beta chains from one specimen sequenced in a study of shared T cell receptors in the human thymus. The data were produced by immunoSEQ multiplex PCR, yet TCRdb's version contains in-frame clones alone and is incomplete. The repertoire has roughly 710,000 clones, 70% to 90% of them found once; the top ten carry under 0.012%. These data are also associated with another study on human thymus T cells.

Sequencing was done on a sample of thymocytes. The receptors were sampled from a girl in the first two years of life with a congenital heart defect.

J is TRBJ2-1 and V is TRBV29-1; 10 bases agree with TRBD1. V was pared by 3 bases and J by 1 base, with 6 bases of the junction left unmatched. This CDR3 has 16 residues. CDR1 and CDR2 (germline): SQVTM, ANQGSEA. CDR3 nucleotide sequence: TGCAGCGTTGAGATAGACAGGGGGCATTCCTACAATGAGCAGTTCTTC. This translates into CSVEIDRGHSYNEQFF.

The rearrangement uses TRBV9 and TRBJ1-2; tentative D call: TRBD1 (5 bases). The germline CDR1 and CDR2 sequences are SGDLS and YYNGEE. The CDR3 is 17 residues long. The ends were cut back, 4 bases at V and 8 bases at J, with 27 bases in the middle. The CDR3 DNA follows: TGTGCCAGCAGCCCCCGAGTGACAGTTCCCGATATTTCGGGCTACACCTTC. Translated, it gives CASSPRVTVPDISGYTF.

This chain joins TRBV6-6 and TRBJ1-1; the D gene is possibly TRBD1 (6 bases). CDR1 is MNHNY and CDR2 is SVGAGI in the germline V gene (reference sequence). The CDR3 extends over 14 amino acids. V gave up 7 bases and J gave up 1 base, with 13 bases separating them. The CDR3 coding sequence is TGTGCCAGCAAACTGGACAGACCGAACACTGAAGCTTTCTTT. Its translation: CASKLDRPNTEAFF.

The J gene is TRBJ2-3, the V gene TRBV27, with 15 positions matching TRBD2. The germline gives CDR1 MNHEY, CDR2 SMNVEV (reference sequence). Trimming at V came to 3 bases and at J to 3 bases, leaving 1 base not matched to a gene. The CDR3 totals 16 residues. Here the CDR3 reads CASSLGTSGGTDTQYF. CDR3 in DNA: TGTGCCAGCAGTTTGGGGACTAGCGGGGGGACAGATACGCAGTATTTT.

The V gene is TRBV10-2, the J gene TRBJ1-3, with a weak D call TRBD1 (6 bases). V lost 7 bases to trimming and J lost 4 bases, with 17 bases between them. The CDR3 has 15 residues. CDR1 is WSHSY, CDR2 SAAADI, per germline. In DNA form, the CDR3 reads TGCGCCAGCACCTCCGTACAGGGAACCGGAAACACCATATATTTT. As protein: CASTSVQGTGNTIYF.

This chain joins TRBV10-3 and TRBJ2-7; 8 bases map to TRBD1. V lost 6 bases, J lost 2 bases, and 12 bases stayed unmatched. This CDR3 comprises 16 residues. Looked up from germline, CDR1 is ENHRY and CDR2 is SYGVKD. This CDR3 reads CAIRGGQGARAYEQYF. The CDR3 coding sequence is TGTGCCATCAGGGGAGGACAGGGCGCGAGGGCCTACGAGCAGTACTTC.

This clone was seen only once. The chain links TRBV10-1 to TRBJ2-1, with TRBD1 matching 8 bases. Looked up from germline, CDR1 is WNHNN and CDR2 is SYGVQD (reference sequence). This CDR3 region has 16 residues. Trimming removed 5 bases from V and 2 bases from J; junction bases left unmatched: 8. DNA for the CDR3: TGCGCCAGCAGTCCGGACAGGGACGGGACCTACAATGAGCAGTTCTTC. This codes for CASSPDRDGTYNEQFF.

V is TRBV5-8 and J is TRBJ2-7, with 11 positions matching TRBD1. The ends lost 4 bases at V and 7 bases at J; junction bases unmatched: 7. The CDR3 totals 14 residues. Per the germline V gene, CDR1 is SGHTS and CDR2 is YDEGEE. The CDR3, as DNA: TGTGCCAGCAGCGCCAGGGACAGGGGGGGTGAGCAGTACTTC. It encodes CASSARDRGGEQYF.

This clone was recorded once. J is TRBJ1-2 and V is TRBV2; 9 bases map to TRBD1. V gave up 6 bases and J gave up 6 bases; unmatched junction bases: 5. This CDR3 contains 13 residues. CDR1 and CDR2 (germline): SNHLY, FYNNEI. The CDR3 DNA reads TGTGCCAGCAGGCCCGGGACAGGGCATGGCTACACCTTC. This encodes CASRPGTGHGYTF.

V and J are TRBV7-2 and TRBJ2-3; 10 bases are shared with TRBD2. J lost 8 bases, V lost 4 bases, and 12 bases had no gene match. Germline CDR1 SGHTA, CDR2 FQGNSA. The CDR3 covers 16 residues. The CDR3 spells CASSSSLAGAVGTQYF. As DNA, the CDR3 is TGTGCCAGCAGCTCCAGTCTAGCGGGGGCCGTGGGTACGCAGTATTTT.

The genes are TRBV2 and TRBJ2-3, with D maybe TRBD2 (6 bases). V shed 4 bases and J shed 1 base, with 12 bases lying between them. The CDR3 length is 15 residues. Germline V CDR1 and CDR2: SNHLY, FYNNEI. The CDR3 DNA follows: TGTGCCAGCAGTGTTCCGCCGGGGGGCACAGATACGCAGTATTTT. Residues: CASSVPPGGTDTQYF.

The chain combines TRBV6-6 with TRBJ2-1; maybe TRBD2 (5 bases). The V gene lost 6 bases and the J gene lost 8 bases, with 17 bases spanning the gap. This CDR3 is built from 14 residues. Germline CDR1 MNHNY, CDR2 SVGAGI (reference sequence). For the CDR3, the DNA is TGTGCCAGCAGCGGACTCCCATCGGCCTATGAGCAGTTCTTC. As protein: CASSGLPSAYEQFF.

The V call is TRBV5-1, the J call TRBJ2-2; a weak D match, TRBD1 (6 bases). Germline V CDR1 and CDR2: SGHRS, YFSETQ. Trimming removed 3 bases from V and 6 bases from J, with 27 bases in between. The CDR3 is 19 residues long. The CDR3 nucleotides read TGCGCCAGCAGCTCCAACGGCCTACACGGACAGCATCGGGCCGGGGAGCTGTTTTTT. Translating gives CASSSNGLHGQHRAGELFF.

This clone was detected only once. The J gene is TRBJ1-5, the V gene TRBV5-1; tentative D call: TRBD1 (6 bases). The CDR3 contains 15 residues. Germline CDR1 reads SGHRS; CDR2 reads YFSETQ. Trimming took 2 bases from V and 1 from J, leaving 10 bases between them. CDR3 sequence: CASSFTTGSNQPQHF. CDR3 DNA sequence: TGCGCCAGCAGCTTTACCACAGGGAGCAATCAGCCCCAGCATTTT. Drawing the rest from reference TRBV5-1 and TRBJ1-5, the complete variable domain is KAGVTQTPRYLIKTRGQQVTLSCSPISGHRSVSWYQQTPGQGLQFLFEYFSETQRNKGNFPGRFSGRQFSNSRSEMNVSTLELGDSALYLCASSFTTGSNQPQHFGDGTRLSIL.

The genes are TRBV27 and TRBJ1-1; 7 bases are shared with TRBD1. This CDR3 comprises 16 residues. Germline V lookup: CDR1 MNHEY, CDR2 SMNVEV (reference sequence). Germline trimming cut 3 bases from V and 6 bases from J; bases unmatched to any gene: 13. In DNA, the CDR3 is TGTGCCAGCAGTTTTGGACAGGCCCCAGGGTTCGCTGAAGCTTTCTTT. This sequence encodes CASSFGQAPGFAEAFF.

The CDR3 coding sequence is TGCGCCAGCAGCCTGGCGCTGCGGGGCCCCTCAGAGACCCAGTACTTC. Encoded protein: CASSLALRGPSETQYF. The gene calls are TRBV5-1 and TRBJ2-5; a weak D match, TRBD2 (6 bases). CDR1 and CDR2 from the germline V gene are SGHRS and YFSETQ. The CDR3 totals 16 residues. Trimming left V 4 bases short and J 4 bases short, with 20 bases between.

The J gene is TRBJ1-4, the V gene TRBV7-9; D remains ambiguous. Germline V gives CDR1 SEHNR, CDR2 FQNEAQ (reference sequence). The CDR3 totals 14 residues. The V gene lost 4 bases and the J gene lost 8 bases, with 14 bases spanning the gap. Here the CDR3 DNA reads TGTGCCAGCAGCTCCAGCGTCCCGGGGGAAAAACTGTTTTTT. It codes for CASSSSVPGEKLFF.

In its sample, this clone was seen once. CDR3 protein: CASSLCTRQTRTGWVNEQFF. CDR3 coding DNA: TGTGCCAGCAGTTTATGTACGAGACAGACCCGGACAGGGTGGGTCAATGAGCAGTTCTTC. The rearrangement uses TRBV27 and TRBJ2-1; 8 bases line up with TRBD1. This CDR3 has 20 residues. V shed 1 base and J 6 bases; nucleotides not matched to a gene: 20. Germline-derived CDR1 and CDR2 are MNHEY and SMNVEV (reference sequence).

The chain recombines TRBV30 with TRBJ2-1; a possible D gene is TRBD2 (5 bases). From germline, CDR1 is GTSNPN and CDR2 SVGIG (reference sequence). The germline V and J ends were trimmed by 5 bases and 7 bases, with 9 bases remaining between them. The CDR3 is 11 amino acids. CDR3 bases: TGTGCCTGGGCAAGGGAGAATGAGCAGTTCTTC. Its protein product is CAWARENEQFF.

This clone came up once. V is TRBV25-1 and J is TRBJ2-7; 7 bases are a match to TRBD2. The CDR3 has 16 amino acids. The germline V gene has CDR1 MGHDK and CDR2 SYGVNS. Trimming at V came to 3 bases and at J to 7 bases, leaving 15 bases not matched to a gene. CDR3 protein: CASSDKRGQKRREQYF. The CDR3 nucleotides are TGTGCCAGCAGTGACAAGCGGGGCCAAAAAAGGAGAGAGCAGTACTTC.

This sequence joins TRBV5-4 and TRBJ2-3; 7 bases map to TRBD1. V shed 1 base and J 2 bases; nucleotides not matched to a gene: 7. This CDR3 comprises 16 residues. Germline-derived CDR1 and CDR2 are SGHNT and YYREEE (reference sequence). CDR3 in amino acids: CASSLFGRGITDTQYF. CDR3 sequence (DNA): TGTGCCAGCAGCTTGTTTGGCAGGGGGATCACAGATACGCAGTATTTT.

The chain links TRBV25-1 to TRBJ1-5, with 8 nucleotides matching TRBD1. Trimming cost V 5 bases and J 5 bases; bases outside gene matches: 2. CDR1 and CDR2 (germline): MGHDK, SYGVNS. This CDR3 region has 13 residues. The CDR3 DNA follows: TGTGCCAGCAGTCAGACAGGGGATCAGCCCCAGCATTTT. Residues: CASSQTGDQPQHF. Variable domain in full (rest from reference TRBV25-1 and TRBJ1-5): EADIYQTPRYLVIGTGKKITLECSQTMGHDKMYWYQQDPGMELHLIHYSYGVNSTEKGDLSSESTVSRIRTEHFPLTLESARPSHTSQYLCASSQTGDQPQHFGDGTRLSIL.

This clone was counted once. The chain is built from TRBV6-5 and TRBJ1-5; 8 bases are shared with TRBD1. The V gene's germline CDR1 is MNHEY and CDR2 SVGAGI. J lost 3 bases, V lost 2 bases, and 3 bases had no gene match. This CDR3 comprises 15 residues. Here the CDR3 DNA reads TGTGCCAGCAGTTACGGGACAGGCCCCAATCAGCCCCAGCATTTT. Protein product: CASSYGTGPNQPQHF.

The rearrangement links TRBV27 to TRBJ2-2; D uncertain. V was trimmed by 4 bases and J by 0 bases, leaving 12 bases between them. This CDR3 comprises 16 residues. Germline CDR1 MNHEY, CDR2 SMNVEV (reference sequence). CDR3 bases: TGTGCCAGCAGTTCTCCCAGGCCCGCGAACACCGGGGAGCTGTTTTTT. Translation: CASSSPRPANTGELFF.

The chain joins TRBV5-1 to TRBJ2-5, with D possibly being TRBD2 (6 bases). Deletions cut 4 bases from V and 3 bases from J, with 25 bases between. The germline CDR1 and CDR2 sequences are SGHRS and YFSETQ. The CDR3 runs 18 residues. CDR3 nucleotides: TGCGCCAGCAGCCCTCCGAATAGCGGAGACTCTAGTAAAGAGACCCAGTACTTC. This gives the protein CASSPPNSGDSSKETQYF.

This chain links TRBV12-5 with TRBJ2-7; D may be TRBD1 (6 bases). V was shortened by 6 bases and J by 2 bases, with 17 bases between the two germline ends. The germline V gene has CDR1 LGHNT and CDR2 FRNRAP. The CDR3 covers 15 residues. The DNA of the CDR3 is TGTGCTAGTGGGCGAGGACAGCTACGAACCTACGAGCAGTACTTC. Its protein product is CASGRGQLRTYEQYF.

This chain links TRBV7-3 with TRBJ2-7; possible D gene TRBD2, 6 bases. Trimming left V 4 bases short and J 6 bases short, with 13 bases between. Germline loops: CDR1 SGHTA, CDR2 FQGTGA. This CDR3 has 13 amino acids. The CDR3 nucleotides are TGTGCCAGCAGCTCAATAAACGGGGGCGAGCAGTACTTC. Translated: CASSSINGGEQYF. The variable domain in full, completed from reference TRBV7-3 and TRBJ2-7, reads GAGVSQTPSNKVTEKGKYVELRCDPISGHTALYWYRQSLGQGPEFLIYFQGTGAADDSGLPNDRFFAVRPEGSVSTLKIQRTERGDSAVYLCASSSINGGEQYFGPGTRLTVT.

This clone showed up just once. The V gene is TRBV4-1, the J gene TRBJ1-5; D call uncertain. The CDR3 contains 16 residues. Germline V gene data show CDR1 as MGHRA and CDR2 as YSYEKL. Trimming shortened V by 0 bases and J by 0 bases, and 9 bases separated the two germline ends. The CDR3 loop reads CASSQDVKHSNQPQHF. CDR3 DNA: TGCGCCAGCAGCCAAGATGTCAAGCATAGCAATCAGCCCCAGCATTTT.

The chain has TRBV21-1 and TRBJ2-2; TRBD1 is the table's D call, not checked against the DNA. TRBV21-1 counts as a pseudogene. This CDR3 comprises 18 residues. Here the CDR3 DNA reads TGTGCCAGCACCAAAGAGAGGAAATCGACAGGGGGTCTCGGGGAGCTGTTTTTT. Its protein product is CASTKERKSTGGLGELFF.